The 15 T cell receptor beta chains below all came from one sample that was sequenced in a study of blood T cells in healthy people across ages. Primers used in a second PCR of roughly 7 to 11 cycles were a sample-barcoded 5' primer and a J-beta primer mix. MiXCR was run by TCRdb on the 5' RACE reads, yielding one entry per CDR3 protein. The data hold roughly 1,100,000 distinct CDR3 sequences, with approximately 26% observed a single time. The data were also submitted as part of a second study, on T cells of mothers and their children.

The sequenced sample was blood. The source of these receptors is a girl between 2 and 10 years old in good health.

This chain links TRBV6-1 with TRBJ2-1; possibly TRBD1 for D (5 bases). The germline V and J ends were trimmed by 1 base and 10 bases, with 11 bases remaining between them. The CDR3 is made up of 13 amino acids. Germline V gene data show CDR1 as MNHNS and CDR2 as SASEGT. The CDR3 spells CASSEVQVGEQFF. CDR3 nucleotides: TGTGCCAGCAGTGAAGTACAGGTTGGCGAGCAGTTCTTC.

This sequence joins TRBV4-1 and TRBJ2-5; tentatively, D is TRBD2 (5 bases). The tail of the sequence fits TRBJ2-7 better, so the J call may be wrong. The CDR3 is 15 amino acids. In germline, CDR1 is MGHRA, CDR2 YSYEKL. The CDR3 sequence: CASSLIGSSVYEQYF. The CDR3 region has the DNA TGCGCCAGCAGCCTGATAGGGAGTTCGGTGTACGAGCAGTACTTC.

The chain recombines TRBV5-1 with TRBJ2-5; 13 bases map to TRBD2. The tail of the sequence fits TRBJ2-1 better, so the J call may be wrong. This CDR3 is 16 amino acids long. Germline V lookup: CDR1 SGHRS, CDR2 YFSETQ. In DNA, the CDR3 is TGCGCCAGCAGCTGGGGGACTAGCGGGATTCGCAATGAGCAGTTCTTC. Residues: CASSWGTSGIRNEQFF.

This clonotype was seen only a few times. The chain uses TRBV4-1 and TRBJ1-2, with D possibly being TRBD1 (6 bases). Germline CDR1 and CDR2: MGHRA and YSYEKL. The CDR3 extends over 15 amino acids. Deletions cut 2 bases from V and 0 bases from J, with 10 bases between. CDR3 coding DNA: TGCGCCAGCAGCCAATGGACAGAGGCTAACTATGGCTACACCTTC. The encoded protein is CASSQWTEANYGYTF.

The chain carries TRBV12-3 or TRBV12-4 and TRBJ2-5, with D possibly matching TRBD2 (6 bases). Judging by the DNA end, TRBJ2-7 fits better; the J call may be wrong. The CDR3 has 15 amino acids. The CDR3: CASSYTLGLTYEQYF. CDR3 sequence (DNA): TGTGCCAGCAGTTACACCCTTGGACTAACCTACGAGCAGTACTTC.

This clonotype was observed a few times. The chain links TRBV20-1 to TRBJ1-4; no clear D. CDR3 length: 15 residues. V lost 5 bases and J lost 11, with 24 bases in between. The germline CDR1 and CDR2 sequences are DFQATT and SNEGSKA (reference sequence). CDR3 sequence: CSAYPLGNPFEKLFF. CDR3 nucleotide sequence: TGCAGTGCTTACCCGTTAGGGAACCCCTTTGAGAAACTGTTTTTT.

J is TRBJ1-3 and V is TRBV4-2; unclear D gene. V was clipped by 0 bases and J by 8 bases, with 14 bases between them. The CDR3 length is 15 residues. CDR1 and CDR2 (germline): LGHNA, YNFKEQ. CDR3 sequence (DNA): TGTGCCAGCAGCCAAGAGGCATGGGGTAGGGACACCATATATTTT. This sequence encodes CASSQEAWGRDTIYF.

The chain is built from TRBV20-1 and TRBJ2-1; 8 positions agree with TRBD2. The DNA end is more similar to TRBJ2-7, so the J call may be wrong. CDR1 DFQATT and CDR2 SNEGSKA come from the germline V gene (reference sequence). The length of the CDR3 is 13 residues. CDR3 sequence: CSAPGLGSHEQYF. CDR3 nucleotide sequence: TGCAGTGCTCCGGGACTAGGTTCTCACGAGCAGTACTTC.

The chain carries TRBV14 and TRBJ2-2; 8 positions match TRBD1. CDR1 is SGHDN, CDR2 FVKESK, per germline. This CDR3 has 14 amino acids. Trimming at V came to 7 bases and at J to 1 base, leaving 2 bases not matched to a gene. As DNA, the CDR3 is TGTGCCAGCAAGGACAGGGTGAACACCGGGGAGCTGTTTTTT. The encoded protein is CASKDRVNTGELFF.

The rearrangement joins TRBV12-3 or TRBV12-4 to TRBJ2-3; D is undetermined. Trimming took 7 bases from V and 4 from J, leaving 15 bases between them. This CDR3 has 14 residues. CDR3 residues: CASTNIGWADTQYF. The CDR3 DNA is TGTGCCAGCACCAATATCGGGTGGGCAGATACGCAGTATTTT.

This clonotype turned up a few times. The chain combines TRBV29-1 with TRBJ2-5, with D perhaps matching TRBD2 (5 bases). Gene TRBJ2-7 matches the end of the DNA better, so the J call may be wrong. Germline V gene sequence: CDR1 SQVTM, CDR2 ANQGSEA. CDR3 size: 13 residues. The CDR3 sequence is CSVEDGVRDEQYF. DNA of the CDR3: TGCAGCGTTGAAGACGGGGTGCGGGACGAGCAGTACTTC.

The chain links TRBV27 to TRBJ2-1; 9 bases align to TRBD1. The CDR3 runs to 20 residues. Germline V gene data show CDR1 as MNHEY and CDR2 as SMNVEV (reference sequence). V lost 7 bases, J lost 2 bases, and 21 bases stayed unmatched. CDR3 residues: CASTLFVWGGTGQPYNEQFF. The CDR3 DNA is TGTGCCAGCACGTTATTTGTTTGGGGGGGGACAGGGCAACCCTACAATGAGCAGTTCTTC.

V gene TRBV20-1 combines with J gene TRBJ2-5; 8 bases agree with TRBD1. The CDR3 has 16 residues. Per germline, CDR1 DFQATT and CDR2 SNEGSKA (reference sequence). With 0 bases clipped from V and 2 bases from J, the junction kept 8 bases outside the gene matches. DNA of the CDR3: TGCAGTGCTAGAGATTTCCAGGGGGCTTGGCAAGAGACCCAGTACTTC. As protein: CSARDFQGAWQETQYF.

This clonotype was seen only a few times. The rearrangement joins TRBV20-1 to TRBJ2-2; no definite D call. V lost 6 bases and J 5 bases, leaving 7 bases between the germline ends. The CDR3 spans 11 residues. CDR1 is DFQATT, CDR2 SNEGSKA, per germline (reference sequence). The CDR3 DNA reads TGCAGTGCCCCCTGGACCGGGGAGCTGTTTTTT. Residues: CSAPWTGELFF.

This clonotype was detected only a few times. V usage is TRBV10-3 and J usage is TRBJ2-1; D unclear. CDR1 is ENHRY, CDR2 SYGVKD, per germline. The CDR3 is made up of 16 amino acids. Deletions cut 0 bases from V and 6 bases from J, with 15 bases between. The CDR3 DNA is TGTGCCATCAGTGAGTCTGCGAGTGGTACGTTCAATGAGCAGTTCTTC. Translated: CAISESASGTFNEQFF.